Presented here are 20 T cell receptor beta chains from one specimen sequenced in a study of preoperative IRX-2 immunotherapy in early breast cancer. The protocol was immunoSEQ multiplex PCR, while the TCRdb copy is restricted to in-frame clones and leaves out a portion. Altogether about 98,000 clones are present, around 86% being singletons, with the ten largest covering 2% to 2.5%. Treatment defined: preoperative locoregional IRX-2 cytokine immunotherapy. Source: tumor tissue, taken after IRX-2 immunotherapy. The receptors here all came from a human donor with breast cancer.

The chain uses TRBV6-8 and TRBJ1-2; TRBD1 might be the D (6 bases). This CDR3 spans 16 amino acids. V gave up 0 bases and J gave up 6 bases, with 17 bases separating them. Germline-derived CDR1 and CDR2 are MNHGY and SAAAGT. CDR3 sequence reads: CASSYSSGQLIHGYTF. CDR3 DNA: TGTGCCAGCAGTTACTCTTCCGGACAGCTTATACATGGCTACACCTTC.

The rearrangement joins TRBV19 to TRBJ2-7; TRBD2 matches 10 bases. The CDR3 extends over 15 amino acids. With 6 bases clipped from V and 2 bases from J, the junction kept 7 bases outside the gene matches. The germline V gene has CDR1 LNHDA and CDR2 SQIVND (reference sequence). The DNA of the CDR3 is TGTGCCAGTAGCCTCCTAGCGGGGGACGCCTACGAGCAGTACTTC. As protein: CASSLLAGDAYEQYF.

The chain is built from TRBV28 and TRBJ1-1; weak D call: TRBD1 (5 bases). Germline V gene data show CDR1 as MDHEN and CDR2 as SYDVKM. CDR3 length: 15 amino acids. V lost 4 bases to trimming and J lost 0 bases, with 12 bases between them. CDR3 region: CASSSTATMNTEAFF. The CDR3 DNA reads TGTGCCAGCAGTTCGACAGCTACCATGAACACTGAAGCTTTCTTT. Looking up the rest from reference TRBV28 and TRBJ1-1 gives the full variable domain: DVKVTQSSRYLVKRTGEKVFLECVQDMDHENMFWYRQDPGLGLRLIYFSYDVKMKEKGDIPEGYSVSREKKERFSLILESASTNQTSMYLCASSSTATMNTEAFFGQGTRLTVV.

A few counts support this clone. The same CDR3 is also encoded by other DNA sequences in this sample. This chain joins TRBV28 and TRBJ2-3; D is unclear. Trimming left V 5 bases short and J 1 base short, with 7 bases between. The CDR3 is made up of 13 amino acids. CDR1 and CDR2 (germline): MDHEN, SYDVKM. CDR3 DNA: TGTGCCAGCAGTCCCCGCCGCACAGATACGCAGTATTTT. Residues: CASSPRRTDTQYF.

The sample holds one count of this clone. The V gene is TRBV7-1, the J gene TRBJ2-1, with D unresolved. TRBV7-1 is given ORF status, its function remaining uncertain. The CDR3 is 15 residues long. The germline V and J ends were trimmed by 5 bases and 4 bases, with 15 bases remaining between them. The CDR3 region has the DNA TGTGCCAGCAGCCAAGATAGGAAAACATACAATGAGCAGTTCTTC. It encodes CASSQDRKTYNEQFF.

There are a few counts of this clone. V is TRBV11-3 and J is TRBJ2-7; a possible D gene is TRBD2 (6 bases). CDR3 size: 15 residues. Germline V lookup: CDR1 SGHNT, CDR2 YENEEA. V was clipped by 5 bases and J by 5 bases, with 19 bases between them. CDR3 sequence reads: CASSAPGLPGDEQYF. In DNA form, the CDR3 reads TGTGCCAGCAGCGCACCGGGACTCCCGGGCGACGAGCAGTACTTC.

This chain uses TRBV19 with TRBJ1-3, with D hard to call. Germline loops: CDR1 LNHDA, CDR2 SQIVND (reference sequence). The CDR3 extends over 15 amino acids. V shed 5 bases and J shed 0 bases, with 11 bases lying between them. The DNA of the CDR3 is TGTGCCAGTAGTCCTTGGAGTTTCTCTGGAAACACCATATATTTT. This translates into CASSPWSFSGNTIYF.

V is TRBV6-8 and J is TRBJ1-6, with TRBD1 matching over 8 bases. Germline values: CDR1 MNHGY, CDR2 SAAAGT. V shed 7 bases and J 8 bases; nucleotides not matched to a gene: 10. The CDR3 consists of 15 residues. As DNA, the CDR3 is TGTGCCAGCAAGAATTATCAGGGGGCAGATTCACCCCTCCACTTT. Translation: CASKNYQGADSPLHF.

The rearrangement links TRBV6-7 to TRBJ2-7; possibly TRBD1 for D (6 bases). TRBV6-7 has ORF status, its function being uncertain. The CDR3 consists of 15 residues. Trimming removed 5 bases at V and 0 bases at J, with 14 bases between. CDR3 loop: CASSRTGFDSYEQYF. The CDR3 coding sequence is TGTGCCAGCAGTCGAACAGGGTTCGACTCCTACGAGCAGTACTTC.

This rearrangement joins TRBV19 to TRBJ2-2; D gene unclear. Germline CDR1 is LNHDA and CDR2 is SQIVND (reference sequence). The CDR3 extends over 14 amino acids. With 7 bases removed from V and 1 base from J, the gap between germline ends came to 10 bases. The CDR3 here is CASTSPGNTGELFF. Written as DNA, the CDR3 is TGTGCCAGTACTTCCCCCGGGAACACCGGGGAGCTGTTTTTT.

This chain's CDR3 is CASRGRIYGYTF. The CDR3 nucleotides are TGTGCCAGCCGGGGGCGTATCTATGGCTACACCTTC. The chain couples TRBV28 to TRBJ1-2; tentatively, D is TRBD1 (6 bases). Germline V gene data show CDR1 as MDHEN and CDR2 as SYDVKM. V lost 8 bases to trimming and J lost 4 bases, with 11 bases between them. The CDR3 spans 12 residues.

The chain recombines TRBV19 with TRBJ1-2; D perhaps matches TRBD1 (6 bases). Germline V gene lookup returns CDR1 LNHDA and CDR2 SQIVND (reference sequence). The CDR3 is 14 amino acids. V was trimmed by 10 bases and J by 4 bases, leaving 19 bases between them. The CDR3 region is CATRVTRGTYGYTF. Here the CDR3 DNA reads TGTGCCACTAGAGTAACCAGGGGAACCTATGGCTACACCTTC.

V and J are TRBV28 and TRBJ2-3; D gene uncertain. The CDR3 is 18 residues long. V was pared by 6 bases and J by 6 bases, with 28 bases between. The germline CDR1 and CDR2 sequences are MDHEN and SYDVKM. CDR3 coding DNA: TGTGCCAGCAGCCTACCGGGTATCTCTCACCCCCGACCCGATACGCAGTATTTT. Translation gives CASSLPGISHPRPDTQYF.

This chain joins TRBV18 and TRBJ2-3; D is undetermined. Looked up from germline, CDR1 is KGHSH and CDR2 is LQKENI. V was pared by 6 bases and J by 0 bases, with 16 bases between. The CDR3 consists of 16 residues. CDR3 sequence (DNA): TGTGCCAGCTCCCGCTTTGGCCCTCCTAGCACAGATACGCAGTATTTT. Translated, it gives CASSRFGPPSTDTQYF.

This chain uses TRBV10-2 with TRBJ2-7; no clear D gene. The germline V and J ends were trimmed by 0 bases and 6 bases, with 6 bases remaining between them. The CDR3 has 12 amino acids. Germline V gene lookup returns CDR1 WSHSY and CDR2 SAAADI. CDR3 sequence (DNA): TGCGCCAGCAGTGAGTCAGGCTCCGAGCAGTACTTC. Translation gives CASSESGSEQYF.

In this sample, this clone turned up a few times. The rearrangement joins TRBV15 to TRBJ2-1; 7 positions agree with TRBD1. The CDR3 sequence is 14 residues long. Germline V gene data show CDR1 as LNHNV and CDR2 as YYDKDF (reference sequence). The trim removed 0 bases at V and 8 bases at J, leaving 4 bases unmatched. The CDR3 coding sequence is TGTGCCACCAGCAGAGAAGGGACAGCCGATGAGCAGTTCTTC. The encoded protein is CATSREGTADEQFF.

V usage is TRBV29-1 and J usage is TRBJ1-2, with TRBD1 identical over 8 bases. CDR1 and CDR2 (germline): SQVTM, ANQGSEA. V was clipped by 1 base and J by 2 bases; unmatched bases: 0. The CDR3 sequence is 13 residues long. Written as DNA, the CDR3 is TGCAGCGTTGAAGGGACAGGGAACTATGGCTACACCTTC. Amino acid sequence: CSVEGTGNYGYTF.

J is TRBJ1-2 and V is TRBV28; D is ambiguous. The CDR3 consists of 14 residues. Germline V gene sequence: CDR1 MDHEN, CDR2 SYDVKM. The V end lost 6 bases, the J end lost 0 bases, and 11 bases lay between the germline ends. CDR3 DNA: TGTGCCAGCAGGCCGAACGGAGCTAACTATGGCTACACCTTC. It encodes CASRPNGANYGYTF.

The chain employs TRBV6-8 and TRBJ2-6; no clear D. There are 19 residues in the CDR3. Deletions cut 4 bases from V and 0 bases from J, with 19 bases between. Per germline, CDR1 MNHGY and CDR2 SAAAGT. CDR3: CASSSPRALRISGANVLTF. For the CDR3, the DNA is TGTGCCAGCAGTTCCCCCCGGGCCCTAAGAATCTCTGGGGCCAACGTCCTGACTTTC.

The J gene is TRBJ2-2, the V gene TRBV7-1; 7 bases agree with TRBD2. TRBV7-1 is designated an ORF whose function remains uncertain. This CDR3 spans 13 amino acids. The ends lost 5 bases at V and 6 bases at J; junction bases unmatched: 3. The CDR3 DNA is TGTGCCAGCAGCCACGGGAGGTCCGGGGAGCTGTTTTTT. Protein product: CASSHGRSGELFF.